These 21 T cell receptor beta chains were sequenced from one sample in a study of blood T cell repertoires in COVID-19. Profiled with immunoSEQ multiplex PCR; TCRdb holds only in-frame clones, not every one. The top ten hold roughly 19% of the sample, which has approximately 120,000 clones, around 88% seen once. The sequencing sample was made of peripheral blood. The receptors derive from a human donor with acute or convalescent COVID-19. The donor label of this sample is uncertain.

This clone was seen a single time. This sequence joins TRBV30 and TRBJ1-5; perhaps TRBD1 as D (6 bases). The germline gives CDR1 GTSNPN, CDR2 SVGIG (reference sequence). CDR3 length: 16 amino acids. V was cut by 2 bases and J by 2 bases, with 16 bases left in between. CDR3 sequence: CAWSKRGGAGNQPQHF. As DNA, the CDR3 is TGTGCCTGGAGTAAGAGGGGGGGCGCCGGCAATCAGCCCCAGCATTTT.

The J gene is TRBJ1-5, the V gene TRBV6-6; 7 positions agree with TRBD1. The germline CDR1 and CDR2 sequences are MNHNY and SVGAGI (reference sequence). After removal of 0 bases from V and 4 bases from J, the junction contained 3 bases not matched to a gene. The CDR3 is 15 residues long. The CDR3 bases are TGTGCCAGCAGTTACTCCGGGGGACAGAATCAGCCCCAGCATTTT. This gives the protein CASSYSGGQNQPQHF.

This clone was counted a single time. The rearrangement links TRBV28 to TRBJ1-2; TRBD1 is a possible D gene (5 bases). The CDR3 covers 13 residues. V gave up 6 bases and J gave up 6 bases, with 14 bases separating them. Germline lookup yields CDR1 MDHEN and CDR2 SYDVKM. This CDR3 reads CASSPPGRHGYTF. The CDR3 region has the DNA TGTGCCAGCAGCCCCCCAGGGCGACATGGCTACACCTTC.

The V call is TRBV2, the J call TRBJ1-2; 8 nucleotides match TRBD1. The CDR3 extends over 15 amino acids. V lost 6 bases to trimming and J lost 5 bases; unmatched junction nucleotides: 11. The germline V gene has CDR1 SNHLY and CDR2 FYNNEI. The CDR3 protein is CASRFGQGSVYGYTF. CDR3 DNA sequence: TGTGCCAGCAGGTTCGGACAGGGTAGCGTGTATGGCTACACCTTC.

The chain uses TRBV5-4 and TRBJ2-5; D is unresolved. CDR1 is SGHNT and CDR2 is YYREEE in the germline V gene (reference sequence). V was cut by 2 bases and J by 5 bases, with 13 bases left in between. CDR3 length: 14 amino acids. The CDR3 is CASSFDPSRETQYF. The DNA for the CDR3 is TGTGCCAGCAGCTTCGATCCCTCGCGGGAGACCCAGTACTTC.

This sequence joins TRBV12-3 or TRBV12-4 and TRBJ2-2; D gene unclear. The CDR3 runs 13 residues. The V end lost 4 bases, the J end lost 4 bases, and 7 bases lay between the germline ends. The CDR3, as DNA: TGTGCCAGCAGTTCAGGCATCACCGGGGAGCTGTTTTTT. Protein: CASSSGITGELFF.

The chain carries TRBV28 and TRBJ2-2; 7 bases fit TRBD1. With 6 bases clipped from V and 2 bases from J, the junction kept 3 bases outside the gene matches. CDR1 and CDR2 from the germline V gene are MDHEN and SYDVKM. The CDR3 is 14 residues long. As DNA, the CDR3 is TGTGCCAGCAGAAGGGGGCGCAACACCGGGGAGCTGTTTTTT. This gives the protein CASRRGRNTGELFF.

The chain uses TRBV6-2 or TRBV6-3 and TRBJ2-3; unclear D gene. Trimming cost V 5 bases and J 2 bases, with 8 bases left between them. Germline V gene sequence: CDR1 MNHEY, CDR2 SVGEGT. The CDR3 contains 13 residues. The CDR3 nucleotides are TGTGCCAGCAGTCTAGTCACCACAGATACGCAGTATTTT. Translated: CASSLVTTDTQYF.

The chain has TRBV6-5 and TRBJ2-3; 8 nucleotides agree with TRBD2. The V and J ends lost 7 bases and 3 bases, in that order; junction bases with no gene match: 9. The CDR3 runs to 15 residues. Looked up from germline, CDR1 is MNHEY and CDR2 is SVGAGI. The CDR3 loop reads CASKTRGGPTDTQYF. The CDR3 region has the DNA TGTGCCAGCAAAACTCGGGGGGGTCCGACAGATACGCAGTATTTT.

J is TRBJ2-7 and V is TRBV29-1, with 8 bases lining up with TRBD2. The CDR3 has 13 amino acids. The V and J ends lost 5 bases and 0 bases, in that order; junction bases with no gene match: 3. Germline V gene data show CDR1 as SQVTM and CDR2 as ANQGSEA. In DNA form, the CDR3 reads TGCAGCGTTCTCACTAGCGGCTCCTACGAGCAGTACTTC. Amino acids: CSVLTSGSYEQYF.

The gene calls are TRBV4-2 and TRBJ2-2, with TRBD2 identical over 11 bases. The V segment lost 1 base and the J segment 8 bases; nucleotides outside the gene matches: 9. The CDR3 contains 17 residues. CDR1 is LGHNA, CDR2 YNFKEQ, per germline. The CDR3 is CASSQVTSGVGAGELFF. DNA of the CDR3: TGTGCCAGCAGCCAAGTGACTAGCGGGGTTGGAGCGGGGGAGCTGTTTTTT.

The V call is TRBV7-6, the J call TRBJ2-1, with D unclear. This CDR3 region has 15 residues. Trimming cost V 1 base and J 2 bases, with 9 bases left between them. Germline CDR1 SGHVS, CDR2 FNYEAQ. Written as DNA, the CDR3 is TGTGCCAGCAGCTTAGTAGCCAGCCCCTACAATGAGCAGTTCTTC. Residues: CASSLVASPYNEQFF.

This clone has more than one count but fewer than ten. The rearrangement links TRBV2 to TRBJ1-1; D may be TRBD1 (6 bases). There are 13 residues in the CDR3. Trimming removed 7 bases from V and 1 base from J, with 10 bases in between. The germline V gene encodes CDR1 SNHLY and CDR2 FYNNEI. CDR3 loop: CASTLQGNTEAFF. The DNA of the CDR3 is TGTGCCAGCACCTTACAGGGGAACACTGAAGCTTTCTTT.

This chain connects TRBV23-1 to TRBJ1-6; 7 positions agree with TRBD1. TRBV23-1 belongs to the ORF category, with a function that is uncertain. The junction had 10 bases not matched to a gene; V was cut back by 8 bases and J by 0 bases. The CDR3 has 17 amino acids. The CDR3 bases are TGCGCCAGCGATCCGGGACAGTTAAGCTCCTATAATTCACCCCTCCACTTT. It translates to CASDPGQLSSYNSPLHF.

Remarks on this clone: This specimen includes other DNA sequences encoding the same CDR3. This chain's CDR3 is CASSQVTGSGNTIYF. CDR3 in DNA: TGCGCCAGCAGCCAAGTGACAGGGTCTGGAAACACCATATATTTT. The chain couples TRBV4-1 to TRBJ1-3, with TRBD1 matching over 7 bases. V shed 1 base, J shed 1 base, and the junction held 1 base outside the gene matches. CDR1 and CDR2 from the germline V gene are MGHRA and YSYEKL. The CDR3 length is 15 residues.

V gene TRBV30 combines with J gene TRBJ2-1; 8 bases match TRBD1. V gave up 8 bases and J gave up 0 bases; unmatched junction bases: 9. The CDR3 has 15 residues. The germline V gene has CDR1 GTSNPN and CDR2 SVGIG (reference sequence). In nucleotides, the CDR3 is TGTGCCCTGTGGGGACAGGACTACTCCTACAATGAGCAGTTCTTC. This translates into CALWGQDYSYNEQFF.

The CDR3 bases are TGCGCCAGCAGCCAAGTCCGGGGTGGGGGACTCTACAATGAGCAGTTCTTC. This codes for CASSQVRGGGLYNEQFF. This chain connects TRBV4-1 to TRBJ2-1; maybe TRBD2 (6 bases). Germline assignment: CDR1 MGHRA and CDR2 YSYEKL. Trimming left V 1 base short and J 3 bases short, with 16 bases between. The CDR3 length is 17 residues.

This clone has only one observation. The chain couples TRBV25-1 to TRBJ1-5; the match to TRBD1 covers 7 bases. V lost 4 bases and J lost 7; bases outside the gene matches: 7. Germline loops: CDR1 MGHDK, CDR2 SYGVNS. The CDR3 length is 14 residues. CDR3 DNA sequence: TGTGCCAGCAGTGGCACAGGGGAAAGCCAGCCCCAGCATTTT. It specifies CASSGTGESQPQHF. Full variable domain (outside the CDR3, taken from reference TRBV25-1 and TRBJ1-5): EADIYQTPRYLVIGTGKKITLECSQTMGHDKMYWYQQDPGMELHLIHYSYGVNSTEKGDLSSESTVSRIRTEHFPLTLESARPSHTSQYLCASSGTGESQPQHFGDGTRLSIL.

Regarding this clone: A read error is likely, as this CDR3 ends without the conserved phenylalanine or tryptophan. The chain is built from TRBV2 and TRBJ1-1; TRBD1 agrees at 9 bases. Trimming removed 4 bases from V and 4 bases from J; junction bases left unmatched: 10. The germline CDR1 and CDR2 sequences are SNHLY and FYNNEI. The CDR3 covers 16 residues. The CDR3 spells CASSGVPETGGTEAFV. The CDR3 DNA reads as TGTGCCAGCAGTGGTGTCCCCGAGACAGGGGGCACTGAAGCTTTCGTT.

This chain connects TRBV11-2 to TRBJ2-7; TRBD2 matches 10 bases. Trimming removed 1 base from V and 2 bases from J; junction bases left unmatched: 2. Germline lookup yields CDR1 SGHAT and CDR2 FQNNGV. The CDR3 is 15 residues long. CDR3 DNA: TGTGCCAGCAGCTTAGGAGCGGGAGGGCCCTACGAGCAGTACTTC. It yields the protein CASSLGAGGPYEQYF.

There are a few counts of this clone. This chain connects TRBV4-3 to TRBJ1-1, with 8 bases aligning to TRBD1. V dropped 1 base and J dropped 9; count of bases not matched to a gene: 7. The CDR3 length is 14 residues. In germline, CDR1 is LGHNA, CDR2 YSLEER. The CDR3 nucleotides read TGCGCCAGCAGCCAAGTCATGAGACAGGGGAAAGCTTTCTTT. This encodes CASSQVMRQGKAFF.